The TCR beta chain described here comes from a study of blood T cells in healthy people across ages. Background on the study: Template switching captured about one barcoded beta molecule per two T cells.

Each sample gave at least 7 million isolated PBMCs. The ends were cut back, 4 bases at V and 10 bases at J, with 8 bases in the middle. CDR3 size: 11 residues. Germline V lookup: CDR1 SGHRS, CDR2 YFSETQ. PCR was performed a second time for about 7 to 12 cycles using a sample-barcoded 5' primer and a J-beta primer mix. One entry per CDR3 protein results from TCRdb running MiXCR on the 5' RACE reads. The table shows about 800,000 distinct CDR3 sequences, with 20% to 25% occurring only once. These data were likewise used in another study, on T cells of mothers and their children. That source reports: The second PCR used the M1S primer, and this primer added sample barcodes and 2-4 random nucleotides.

The sequenced sample was blood. This clonotype was sampled from a boy between 10 and 17 years old in good health. The V gene is TRBV5-1, the J gene TRBJ1-4; D unclear. The CDR3: CASSGGRKLFF. DNA of the CDR3: TGCGCCAGCAGCGGTGGGAGAAAACTGTTTTTT.